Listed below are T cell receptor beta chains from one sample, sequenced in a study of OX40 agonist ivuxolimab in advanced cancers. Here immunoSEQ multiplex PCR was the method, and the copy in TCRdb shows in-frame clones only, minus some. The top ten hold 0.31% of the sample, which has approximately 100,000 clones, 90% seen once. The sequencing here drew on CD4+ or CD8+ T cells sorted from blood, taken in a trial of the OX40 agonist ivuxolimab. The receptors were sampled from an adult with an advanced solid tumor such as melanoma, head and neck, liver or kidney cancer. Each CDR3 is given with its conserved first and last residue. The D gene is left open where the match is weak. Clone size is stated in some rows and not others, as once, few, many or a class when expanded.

CDR3 DNA: TGTGCCAGCAACGGTGGGGTTAATGAAAAACTGTTTTTT; CDR3 protein: CASNGGVNEKLFF; clone size: NA; D gene: NA; J gene: TRBJ1-4; V gene: TRBV2
CDR3 DNA: TGTGCCAGCAGCCGACTCGCGAAGGGGGAGTTTTTGCTGGAGCAGTACTTC; CDR3 protein: CASSRLAKGEFLLEQYF; clone size: NA; D gene: NA; J gene: TRBJ2-7; V gene: TRBV5-6
CDR3 DNA: TGTGCCAGCAGTGAGGGGTTCTCACCCCTCCACTTT; CDR3 protein: CASSEGFSPLHF; clone size: NA; D gene: NA; J gene: TRBJ1-6; V gene: TRBV25-1
CDR3 DNA: TGTGCCAGCAGGGGGGGGACAGGGTCTCTTCATGGCTACACCTTC; CDR3 protein: CASRGGTGSLHGYTF; clone size: NA; D gene: TRBD1; J gene: TRBJ1-2; V gene: TRBV27
CDR3 DNA: TGTGCCAGCAGCTTTACAGGGGGCGGCGAGACCCAGTACTTC; CDR3 protein: CASSFTGGGETQYF; clone size: NA; D gene: TRBD1; J gene: TRBJ2-5; V gene: TRBV7-7
CDR3 DNA: TGTGCCAGCAGTTCAACTACCTATGGCTACACCTTC; CDR3 protein: CASSSTTYGYTF; clone size: NA; D gene: NA; J gene: TRBJ1-2; V gene: TRBV6-5
CDR3 DNA: TGTGCCAGCAGCCCACAGGTCCTCCTACAGTTCTTC; CDR3 protein: CASSPQVLLQFF; clone size: NA; D gene: NA; J gene: TRBJ2-1; V gene: TRBV11-1
CDR3 DNA: TGTGCCAGCTCTTCGACTAGCGTGGAGACCCAGTACTTC; CDR3 protein: CASSSTSVETQYF; clone size: NA; D gene: TRBD2; J gene: TRBJ2-5; V gene: TRBV18
CDR3 DNA: TGTGCCAGTAGTATAGGGACAGGGGCCTTAGCCAATCAGCCCCAGCATTTT; CDR3 protein: CASSIGTGALANQPQHF; clone size: NA; D gene: TRBD1; J gene: TRBJ1-5; V gene: TRBV19
CDR3 DNA: TGTGCCAGCAGAATGGGACAGGGGGTTGTCAATGAGCAGTTCTTC; CDR3 protein: CASRMGQGVVNEQFF; clone size: NA; D gene: TRBD1; J gene: TRBJ2-1; V gene: TRBV2
CDR3 DNA: TGTGCCAGCAGTACAAATAGCAATCAGCCCCAGCATTTT; CDR3 protein: CASSTNSNQPQHF; clone size: NA; D gene: NA; J gene: TRBJ1-5; V gene: TRBV11-2
CDR3 DNA: TGTGCCTGGAGTACAAGTGACAGAGTCGGGCCCCAGCATTTT; CDR3 protein: CAWSTSDRVGPQHF; clone size: NA; D gene: NA; J gene: TRBJ1-5; V gene: TRBV30
CDR3 DNA: TGTGCCAGTAGTACTAGACGCCAGCAGTTCTTC; CDR3 protein: CASSTRRQQFF; clone size: NA; D gene: NA; J gene: TRBJ2-1; V gene: TRBV19
CDR3 DNA: TGTGCCAGCAGCTTCCGTCAGGGGCTCATGAACACTGAAGCTTTCTTT; CDR3 protein: CASSFRQGLMNTEAFF; clone size: NA; D gene: NA; J gene: TRBJ1-1; V gene: TRBV5-8
CDR3 DNA: TGTGCCAGCAGTGGACAGGCGGCAGGCACCGGGGAGCTGTTTTTT; CDR3 protein: CASSGQAAGTGELFF; clone size: NA; D gene: TRBD1; J gene: TRBJ2-2; V gene: TRBV28
CDR3 DNA: TGTGCCAGTAGTATAGGAGCTGGGGTCTCTGGGGCCAACGTCCTGACTTTC; CDR3 protein: CASSIGAGVSGANVLTF; clone size: NA; D gene: NA; J gene: TRBJ2-6; V gene: TRBV19
CDR3 DNA: TGTGCCAGCAGCATTGCCGGGACAGGGGCAAGAGGTCGGGAAAAACTGTTTTTT; CDR3 protein: CASSIAGTGARGREKLFF; clone size: NA; D gene: NA; J gene: TRBJ1-4; V gene: TRBV21-1
CDR3 DNA: TGTGCCAGTAGTGGGGGTCCAGGGGGACGCCAAGAGACCCAGTACTTC; CDR3 protein: CASSGGPGGRQETQYF; clone size: NA; D gene: TRBD1; J gene: TRBJ2-5; V gene: TRBV19
CDR3 DNA: TGTGCCTGGGGCCGGACTAGCGTGGGTGAGCAGTACTTC; CDR3 protein: CAWGRTSVGEQYF; clone size: once; D gene: TRBD2; J gene: TRBJ2-7; V gene: TRBV30
CDR3 DNA: TGCGCCAGCAGCCAAGATCCTAGCTCGGTCGAGCAGTACTTC; CDR3 protein: CASSQDPSSVEQYF; clone size: NA; D gene: NA; J gene: TRBJ2-7; V gene: TRBV4-3
CDR3 DNA: TGCGCCAGCAGCACCTCGTCGGACAGCAATGAGCAGTTCTTC; CDR3 protein: CASSTSSDSNEQFF; clone size: NA; D gene: NA; J gene: TRBJ2-1; V gene: TRBV5-1
CDR3 DNA: TGCGCCAGCAGTCAATGTTGGGGGTTGGATCAGCCCCAGCATTTT; CDR3 protein: CASSQCWGLDQPQHF; clone size: once; D gene: NA; J gene: TRBJ1-5; V gene: TRBV23-1
CDR3 DNA: TGTGCCAGCAGCTTAACGGGCCTCGTAAACAGGCAAGAGACCCAGTACTTC; CDR3 protein: CASSLTGLVNRQETQYF; clone size: NA; D gene: NA; J gene: TRBJ2-5; V gene: TRBV7-2
CDR3 DNA: TGTGCCAGCAGTCAGACAGGGTTTAGGGCTAACTATGGCTACACCTTC; CDR3 protein: CASSQTGFRANYGYTF; clone size: NA; D gene: TRBD1; J gene: TRBJ1-2; V gene: TRBV27
CDR3 DNA: TGTGCCAGCCAATACACCGGGGAGCTGTTTTTT; CDR3 protein: CASQYTGELFF; clone size: NA; D gene: NA; J gene: TRBJ2-2; V gene: TRBV19
CDR3 DNA: TGTGCCAGCAGCCGGGGGGGGTCGCTCTTCGGGAACATTCAGTACTTC; CDR3 protein: CASSRGGSLFGNIQYF; clone size: NA; D gene: TRBD2; J gene: TRBJ2-4; V gene: TRBV7-2
CDR3 DNA: TGTGCCAGCAGCTTAACGGATGGTCTAGAATCCTACGAGCAGTACTTC; CDR3 protein: CASSLTDGLESYEQYF; clone size: NA; D gene: NA; J gene: TRBJ2-7; V gene: TRBV11-1
CDR3 DNA: TGTGCCAGCAGCCTCTACAGCGGGACGAACACCGGGGAGCTGTTTTTT; CDR3 protein: CASSLYSGTNTGELFF; clone size: NA; D gene: TRBD2; J gene: TRBJ2-2; V gene: TRBV4-2
CDR3 DNA: TGTGCCAGCAGCGTAGATCGTCAGTCCGGCTCTTATGGCTACACCTTC; CDR3 protein: CASSVDRQSGSYGYTF; clone size: NA; D gene: NA; J gene: TRBJ1-2; V gene: TRBV9